This T cell receptor beta chain was sequenced in a study of blood T cell repertoires in COVID-19. Looking at the study overall: The origin of the acute and convalescent COVID-19 samples was the United States, Italy and Spain. Sources were T cells, B-cell-depleted T cells, or PBMCs; the material itself was cDNA or gDNA.

Profiling relied on immunoSEQ multiplex PCR, and the TCRdb table lists in-frame clones only, not all of them. Among 110,000 to 150,000 clones, about 85% were seen once, and the ten largest hold roughly 1.5%. J lost 5 bases, V lost 4 bases, and 6 bases had no gene match. The CDR3 covers 15 residues. The germline CDR1 and CDR2 sequences are SGDLS and YYNGEE. The chain couples TRBV9 to TRBJ2-1; TRBD2 matches 10 bases. This clonotype originated in a human donor in a cohort sampled during active COVID-19. Sequenced material: peripheral blood. As DNA, the CDR3 is TGTGCCAGCAGCATTCCTAGCGGGGGAAACAATGAGCAGTTCTTC. Translation gives CASSIPSGGNNEQFF.